This T cell receptor (beta chain) originates from a study of blood T cell repertoires in COVID-19. The assay was immunoSEQ multiplex PCR, and TCRdb's table has in-frame clones only and misses some. The sample holds some 380,000 clones, over 75% seen once. With 9 bases removed from V and 5 bases from J, the gap between germline ends came to 33 bases. Germline loops: CDR1 SGHNT, CDR2 YYREEE (reference sequence). The CDR3 is made up of 19 amino acids. The sequencing sample was made of PBMCs or T cells enriched from blood (not recorded which). The V gene is TRBV5-4, the J gene TRBJ2-1; possibly TRBD2 for D (6 bases). The clonotype was recovered from a woman aged 40 to 55 with acute COVID-19. DNA for the CDR3: TGTGCCACCCTACCGCGGGGCGAAGGTTTCCTAAATTCCAACAATGAGCAGTTCTTC. This encodes CATLPRGEGFLNSNNEQFF.